Following are 6 T cell receptor beta chains from one sample sequenced in a study of identical twins. TCRdb analysed the 5' RACE reads with MiXCR anew, one entry per CDR3 protein. The sample has 420,000 or so distinct CDR3 sequences; 18% are singletons. The specimen was naive T cells sorted from blood. Every receptor here comes from a man in his fifties or sixties in good health.

This clonotype was picked up many times. This rearrangement joins TRBV12-3 or TRBV12-4 to TRBJ2-1; TRBD1 is a possible D gene (5 bases). The CDR3 is 12 residues long. The V gene lost 3 bases and the J gene lost 8 bases, with 8 bases spanning the gap. DNA of the CDR3: TGTGCCAGCAGTTTGGTGGGGCATGAGCAGTTCTTC. Amino acid sequence: CASSLVGHEQFF.

This clonotype was seen a few times. The gene calls are TRBV4-1 and TRBJ1-1; no clear D. Trimming left V 3 bases short and J 7 bases short, with 12 bases between. The CDR3 length is 13 residues. Germline CDR1 reads MGHRA; CDR2 reads YSYEKL. The CDR3 DNA reads TGCGCCAGCAGCCAGAACCTGGACGGTGAAGCTTTCTTT. Translated, it gives CASSQNLDGEAFF.

V usage is TRBV5-6 and J usage is TRBJ1-5, with 7 bases aligning to TRBD1. Germline loops: CDR1 SGHDT, CDR2 YYEEEE. The CDR3 is made up of 14 amino acids. With 5 bases clipped from V and 5 bases from J, the junction kept 7 bases outside the gene matches. CDR3 sequence (DNA): TGTGCCAGCAGTCAAGGACAGGTCCATCAGCCCCAGCATTTT. Translated: CASSQGQVHQPQHF.

This clonotype was recorded many times. The chain carries TRBV6-2 or TRBV6-3 and TRBJ2-5; 7 nucleotides align to TRBD1. This CDR3 has 17 amino acids. The germline CDR1 and CDR2 sequences are MNHEY and SVGEGT. J was trimmed by 5 bases and V by 4 bases; bases with no gene match: 16. The CDR3 coding sequence is TGTGCCAGCAGTTCCCGACAGGGCTTAGCTTCGGAGGAGACCCAGTACTTC. Its translation is CASSSRQGLASEETQYF.

This clonotype was seen at least ten times. The rearrangement uses TRBV12-3 or TRBV12-4 and TRBJ2-2, with D perhaps being TRBD1 or TRBD2 (7 bases each). CDR3 length equals 15 residues. With 3 bases removed from V and 5 bases from J, the gap between germline ends came to 13 bases. In DNA form, the CDR3 reads TGTGCCAGCAGTTTCTCAGGGGGGGGAACCGGGGAGCTGTTTTTT. Its protein product is CASSFSGGGTGELFF.

The V and J genes are TRBV12-3 or TRBV12-4 and TRBJ1-2; tentatively, D is TRBD1 (5 bases). The CDR3 extends over 15 amino acids. Trimming took off 6 bases at V and 1 base at J, with 15 bases between the two ends. In DNA form, the CDR3 reads TGTGCCAGCAGCCAAGGACACGGGCTTAACTATGGCTACACCTTC. It encodes CASSQGHGLNYGYTF.